The entry below gives a single T cell receptor (beta chain) sequence along with its context. This record comes from a study of control samples from healthy donors and cancer patients. The CDR3 is made up of 15 amino acids. V shed 1 base, J shed 8 bases, and the junction held 9 bases outside the gene matches. Germline CDR1 and CDR2: SNHLY and FYNNEI. Profiling relied on immunoSEQ multiplex PCR, and the TCRdb table lists in-frame clones only, not all of them. The table records approximately 63,000 clones, almost 85% of them present only once. The sequencing input was blood. The TCR comes from a man aged 35 to 55 in good health. V and J are TRBV2 and TRBJ1-2; 8 bases match TRBD1. The CDR3 spells CASSEEAGRGQGYTF. The CDR3 region has the DNA TGTGCCAGCAGTGAAGAGGCTGGCAGGGGGCAGGGCTACACCTTC.